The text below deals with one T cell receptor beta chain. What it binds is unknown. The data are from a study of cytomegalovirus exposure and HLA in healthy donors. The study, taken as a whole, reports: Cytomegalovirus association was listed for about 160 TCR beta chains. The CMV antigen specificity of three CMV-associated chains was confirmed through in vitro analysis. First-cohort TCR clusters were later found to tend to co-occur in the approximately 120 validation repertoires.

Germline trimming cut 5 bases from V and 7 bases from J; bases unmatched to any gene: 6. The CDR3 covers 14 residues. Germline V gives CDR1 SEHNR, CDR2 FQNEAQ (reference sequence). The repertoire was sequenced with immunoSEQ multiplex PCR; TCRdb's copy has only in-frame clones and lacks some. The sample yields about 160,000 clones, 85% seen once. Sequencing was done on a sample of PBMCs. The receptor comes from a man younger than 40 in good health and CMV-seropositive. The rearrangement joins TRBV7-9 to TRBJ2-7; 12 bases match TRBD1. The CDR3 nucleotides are TGTGCCAGCAGCCGGGACAGGGGGCGAGCTGAGCAGTACTTC. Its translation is CASSRDRGRAEQYF.